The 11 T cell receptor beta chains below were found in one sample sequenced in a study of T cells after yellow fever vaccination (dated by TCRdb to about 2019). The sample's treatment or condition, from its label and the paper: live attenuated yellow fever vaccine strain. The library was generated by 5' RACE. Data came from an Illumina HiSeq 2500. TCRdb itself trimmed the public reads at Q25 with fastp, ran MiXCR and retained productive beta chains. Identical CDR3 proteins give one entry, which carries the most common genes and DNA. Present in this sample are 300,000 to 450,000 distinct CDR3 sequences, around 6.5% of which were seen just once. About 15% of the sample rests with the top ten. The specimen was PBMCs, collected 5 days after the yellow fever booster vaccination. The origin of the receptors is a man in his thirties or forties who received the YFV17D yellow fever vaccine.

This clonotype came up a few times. CDR3 sequence: CASSFRAEPYEQYF. For the CDR3, the DNA is TGTGCCAGCAGCTTCCGAGCGGAGCCCTACGAGCAGTACTTC. This chain joins TRBV7-2 and TRBJ2-7, with D possibly being TRBD2 (5 bases). The CDR3 runs 14 residues. Between the trimmed V and J ends, which lost 3 bases and 2 bases, there was a span of 11 bases. Looked up from germline, CDR1 is SGHTA and CDR2 is FQGNSA.

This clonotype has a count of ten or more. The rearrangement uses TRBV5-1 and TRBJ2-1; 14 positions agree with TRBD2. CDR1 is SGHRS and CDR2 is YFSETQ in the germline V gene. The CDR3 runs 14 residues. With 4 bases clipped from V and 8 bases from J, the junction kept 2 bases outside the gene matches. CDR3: CASSTGLAGDEQFF. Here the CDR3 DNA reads TGCGCCAGCAGCACGGGACTAGCGGGAGATGAGCAGTTCTTC.

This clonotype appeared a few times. The CDR3 DNA reads TGTGCCAGCAGCGGCGGGGTCTATCAGCCCCAGCATTTT. Residues: CASSGGVYQPQHF. This chain links TRBV6-1 with TRBJ1-5; D unresolved. The germline gives CDR1 MNHNS, CDR2 SASEGT. The CDR3 spans 13 residues. Trimming cost V 6 bases and J 5 bases, with 11 bases left between them.

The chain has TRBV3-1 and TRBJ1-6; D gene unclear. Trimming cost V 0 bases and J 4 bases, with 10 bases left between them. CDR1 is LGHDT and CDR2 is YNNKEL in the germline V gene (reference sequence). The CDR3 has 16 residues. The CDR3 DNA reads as TGTGCCAGCAGCCAAGAAATGGACGGATATAATTCACCCCTCCACTTT. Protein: CASSQEMDGYNSPLHF.

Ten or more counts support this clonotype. The CDR3 here is CASSETSGGYNEQFF. The CDR3 DNA is TGCGCCAGCAGTGAGACTAGCGGGGGATACAATGAGCAGTTCTTC. J is TRBJ2-1 and V is TRBV10-1, with 11 bases that match TRBD2. The germline V gene encodes CDR1 WNHNN and CDR2 SYGVQD (reference sequence). V shed 2 bases, J shed 4 bases, and the junction held 1 base outside the gene matches. CDR3 length: 15 amino acids.

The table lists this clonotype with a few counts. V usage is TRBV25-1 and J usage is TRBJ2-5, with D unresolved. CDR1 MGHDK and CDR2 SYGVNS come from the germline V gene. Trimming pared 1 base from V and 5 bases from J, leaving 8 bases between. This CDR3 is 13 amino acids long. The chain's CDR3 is CASSEFGWETQYF. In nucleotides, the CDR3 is TGTGCCAGCAGTGAATTTGGATGGGAGACCCAGTACTTC.

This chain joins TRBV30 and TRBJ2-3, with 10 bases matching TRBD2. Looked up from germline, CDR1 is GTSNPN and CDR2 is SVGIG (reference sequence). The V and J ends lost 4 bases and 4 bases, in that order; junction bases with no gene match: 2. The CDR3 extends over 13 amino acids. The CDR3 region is CAWTSGRADTQYF. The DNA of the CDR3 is TGTGCCTGGACTAGCGGGAGAGCAGATACGCAGTATTTT.

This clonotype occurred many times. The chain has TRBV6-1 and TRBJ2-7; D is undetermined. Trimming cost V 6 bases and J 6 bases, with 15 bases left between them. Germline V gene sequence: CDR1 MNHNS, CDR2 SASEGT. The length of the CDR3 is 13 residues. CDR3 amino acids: CASSLGWLAEQYF. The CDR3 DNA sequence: TGTGCCAGCAGCCTCGGGTGGTTGGCCGAGCAGTACTTC.

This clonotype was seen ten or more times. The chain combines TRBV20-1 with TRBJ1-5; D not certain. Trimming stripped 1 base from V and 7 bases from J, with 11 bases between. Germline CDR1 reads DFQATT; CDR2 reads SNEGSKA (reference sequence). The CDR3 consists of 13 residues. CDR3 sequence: CSARASGQQPQHF. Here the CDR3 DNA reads TGCAGTGCTAGAGCATCGGGTCAGCAGCCCCAGCATTTT.

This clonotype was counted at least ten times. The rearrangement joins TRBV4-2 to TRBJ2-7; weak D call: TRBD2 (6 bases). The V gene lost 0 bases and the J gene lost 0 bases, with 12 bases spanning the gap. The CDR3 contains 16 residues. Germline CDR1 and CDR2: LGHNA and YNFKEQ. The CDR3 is CASSQEGSGPSYEQYF. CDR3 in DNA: TGTGCCAGCAGCCAAGAGGGAAGCGGGCCCTCCTACGAGCAGTACTTC.

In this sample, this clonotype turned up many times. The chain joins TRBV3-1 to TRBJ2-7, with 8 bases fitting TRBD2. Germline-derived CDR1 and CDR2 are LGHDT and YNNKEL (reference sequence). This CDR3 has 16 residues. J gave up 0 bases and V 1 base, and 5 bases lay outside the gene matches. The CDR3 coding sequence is TGTGCCAGCAGCCAAGCGAGGACTAGCTACTCCTACGAGCAGTACTTC. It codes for CASSQARTSYSYEQYF.